Listed below are T cell receptor beta chains from one sample, sequenced in a study of OX40 agonist ivuxolimab in advanced cancers. Generated by immunoSEQ multiplex PCR, the TCRdb table keeps only in-frame clones and is missing some. Of roughly 68,000 clones in the sample, approximately 90% were seen once. The sequencing here drew on CD4+ or CD8+ T cells sorted from blood, taken in a trial of the OX40 agonist ivuxolimab. These receptors all stem from an adult with an advanced solid tumor such as melanoma, head and neck, liver or kidney cancer. CDR3s include the opening cysteine and the closing phenylalanine or tryptophan. D genes are given only for firm matches. Not every row has a clone size; where given, it reads once, few, many or a size class.

clone size	J gene	D gene	V gene	CDR3 DNA	CDR3 protein
.	TRBJ2-5	.	TRBV29-1	TGCAGCGTTGTGCGGCGAGAGACCCAGTACTTC	CSVVRRETQYF
.	TRBJ2-7	.	TRBV4-1	TGCGCCAGCAGCCAACCGGGACGGACACCATACGAGCAGTACTTC	CASSQPGRTPYEQYF
.	TRBJ1-1	TRBD1	TRBV9	TGTGCCAGCAGCGTAGGATCGGGACAGGGGGTTTTCACTGAAGCTTTCTTT	CASSVGSGQGVFTEAFF
.	TRBJ2-5	.	TRBV29-1	TGCAGCGCCACAGCGGCCACACAAGAGACCCAGTACTTC	CSATAATQETQYF
.	TRBJ2-7	TRBD2	TRBV2	TGTGCCAGCAGTGGGTCTAGCGGCTACGAGCAGTACTTC	CASSGSSGYEQYF
.	TRBJ1-1	.	TRBV7-9	TGTGCCAGCAGCTCCACAGAATTTAACACTGAAGCTTTCTTT	CASSSTEFNTEAFF
.	TRBJ2-5	.	TRBV30	TGTGCCTGGAGTGCGCAGGGACTGACCCAGTACTTC	CAWSAQGLTQYF
.	TRBJ2-2	.	TRBV18	TGTGCCAGCTCACCCTCGGCAGGGGCTAGGCACACCGGGGAGCTGTTTTTT	CASSPSAGARHTGELFF
once	TRBJ1-1	.	TRBV10-2	TGCGCCAGCAGCGAAGCGTTCGGGTCAGGAGCTGAAGCTTTCTTT	CASSEAFGSGAEAFF
.	TRBJ1-4	.	TRBV18	TGTGCCAGCTCACCACTTGGGGGACATACTAATGAAAAACTGTTTTTT	CASSPLGGHTNEKLFF
once	TRBJ2-7	.	TRBV5-4	TGTGCCAGCAGCTGGCCCAGCTCCTACGAGCAGTACTTC	CASSWPSSYEQYF
.	TRBJ1-2	.	TRBV2	TGTGCCAGCAGTGAGCCGGAGCCCTACACCTTC	CASSEPEPYTF
.	TRBJ2-7	.	TRBV5-4	TGTGCCAGCAGCTTGGGGATAGTTACCTACGAGCAGTACTTC	CASSLGIVTYEQYF
few	TRBJ2-7	.	TRBV6-5	TGTGCCAGCGCTTCCCGGGGCGTAGGGCTCTACGAGCAGTACTTC	CASASRGVGLYEQYF
once	TRBJ1-6	TRBD1	TRBV4-1	TGCGCCAGCAGGGGGACAGGGGGCAACCGTTCACCCCTCCACTTT	CASRGTGGNRSPLHF
.	TRBJ2-2	TRBD2	TRBV4-2	TGTGCCAGCAGCCAAGGAACTAGCGCGGGGACCGGGGAGCTGTTTTTT	CASSQGTSAGTGELFF
.	TRBJ1-5	.	TRBV6-5	TGTGCCAGCAGCCGGTCCTTTGAGAGGACTCAGCCCCAGCATTTT	CASSRSFERTQPQHF
once	TRBJ1-2	.	TRBV6-1	TGTGCCAGCACCCTAACCCTGGACAGTAGGGGCTACACCTTC	CASTLTLDSRGYTF
once	TRBJ2-3	TRBD2	TRBV10-3	TGTGCCATCAGTGATGGTCTAGCGGGGGGTACAGATACGCAGTATTTT	CAISDGLAGGTDTQYF
.	TRBJ2-5	.	TRBV9	TGTGCCAGCAGCGTAGGGCGGCAAGAGACCCAGTACTTC	CASSVGRQETQYF